Sequencing of this T cell receptor (beta chain) was carried out in a study of T cells after yellow fever vaccination. Looking at the study overall: The fractions with low cell numbers were processed using SMART-Seq v4 Ultra Low Input.

TCRdb used MiXCR to reprocess the 5' RACE reads, holding one entry per CDR3 protein. The table lists approximately 450,000 distinct CDR3 sequences, around 20% of them singletons. Overall study findings and caveats: Repertoires sorted by FACS could include abundant clonotypes that are contaminants from the bulk population. Reappearance after the booster was seen for most primary-vaccination clones, at 96% CD4 and about 90% CD8.

There are 14 residues in the CDR3. The J segment lost 5 bases and the V segment lost 9 bases, leaving 11 bases of the junction unmatched. A note on this clonotype: What it binds is unknown.

The chain uses TRBV12-3 or TRBV12-4 and TRBJ2-3; 7 nucleotides match TRBD2. The sample here was PBMCs, taken before the yellow fever booster vaccination. This receptor was identified in a young man who received the YFV17D yellow fever vaccine. The CDR3 spells CASREAGIKDTQYF. For the CDR3, the DNA is TGTGCCAGTAGGGAAGCGGGGATTAAAGATACGCAGTATTTT.